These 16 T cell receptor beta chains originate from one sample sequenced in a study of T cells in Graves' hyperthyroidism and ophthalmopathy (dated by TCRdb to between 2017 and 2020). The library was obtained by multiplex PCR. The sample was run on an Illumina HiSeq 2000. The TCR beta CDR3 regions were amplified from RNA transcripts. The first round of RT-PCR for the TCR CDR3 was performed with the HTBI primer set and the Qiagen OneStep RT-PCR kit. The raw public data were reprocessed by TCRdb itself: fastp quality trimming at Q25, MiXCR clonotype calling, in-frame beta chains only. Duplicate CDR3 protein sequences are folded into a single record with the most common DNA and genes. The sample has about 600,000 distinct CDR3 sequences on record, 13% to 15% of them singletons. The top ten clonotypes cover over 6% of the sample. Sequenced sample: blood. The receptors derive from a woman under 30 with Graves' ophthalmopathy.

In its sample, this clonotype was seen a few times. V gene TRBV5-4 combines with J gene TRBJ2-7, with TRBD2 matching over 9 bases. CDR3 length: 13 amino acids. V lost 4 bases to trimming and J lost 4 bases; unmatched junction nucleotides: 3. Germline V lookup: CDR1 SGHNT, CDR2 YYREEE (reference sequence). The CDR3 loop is CASSHSGSYEQYF. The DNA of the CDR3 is TGTGCCAGCAGCCATAGCGGGAGTTACGAGCAGTACTTC.

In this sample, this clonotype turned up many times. The CDR3 here is CASSPDQNTEAFF. In DNA form, the CDR3 reads TGTGCCAGCAGCCCCGACCAGAACACTGAAGCTTTCTTT. The chain links TRBV7-2 to TRBJ1-1; D not certain. This CDR3 spans 13 amino acids. From germline, CDR1 is SGHTA and CDR2 FQGNSA. V lost 5 bases and J 1 base, leaving 8 bases between the germline ends.

CDR3 DNA: TGTGCCAGCAGAATCAGCGGGAGGTCCACAGATACGCAGTATTTT. As protein: CASRISGRSTDTQYF. The V call is TRBV14, the J call TRBJ2-3; 9 bases are a match to TRBD2. J gave up 2 bases and V 6 bases, and 6 bases lay outside the gene matches. Germline values: CDR1 SGHDN, CDR2 FVKESK. CDR3 length: 15 amino acids.

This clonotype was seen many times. The CDR3 bases are TGTGCCAGCAGCTTAGGGGAGCGGCAGACCTACGAGCAGTACTTC. This translates into CASSLGERQTYEQYF. This chain connects TRBV7-9 to TRBJ2-7; TRBD2 is a possible D gene (5 bases). The CDR3 extends over 15 amino acids. V lost 1 base and J lost 2, with 12 bases in between. The germline gives CDR1 SEHNR, CDR2 FQNEAQ (reference sequence).

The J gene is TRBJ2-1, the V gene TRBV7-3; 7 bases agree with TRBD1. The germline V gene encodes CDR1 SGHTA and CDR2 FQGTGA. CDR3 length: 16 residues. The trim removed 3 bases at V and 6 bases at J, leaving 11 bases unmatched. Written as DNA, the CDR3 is TGTGCCAGCAGCTTTAAGATGGGGGCAGGGGGCAATGAGCAGTTCTTC. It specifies CASSFKMGAGGNEQFF.

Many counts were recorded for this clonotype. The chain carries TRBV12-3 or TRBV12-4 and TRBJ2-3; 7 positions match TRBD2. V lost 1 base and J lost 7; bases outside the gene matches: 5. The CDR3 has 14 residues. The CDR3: CASSLGPSGNTQYF. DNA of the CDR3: TGTGCCAGCAGTTTAGGTCCTAGCGGAAATACGCAGTATTTT.

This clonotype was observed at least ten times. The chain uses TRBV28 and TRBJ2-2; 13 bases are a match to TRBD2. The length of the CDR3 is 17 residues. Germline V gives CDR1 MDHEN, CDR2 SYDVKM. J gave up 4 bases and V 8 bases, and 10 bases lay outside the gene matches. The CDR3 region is CASVSLGLAGVTGELFF. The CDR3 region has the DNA TGTGCCAGCGTATCCCTTGGACTAGCGGGAGTCACCGGGGAGCTGTTTTTT.

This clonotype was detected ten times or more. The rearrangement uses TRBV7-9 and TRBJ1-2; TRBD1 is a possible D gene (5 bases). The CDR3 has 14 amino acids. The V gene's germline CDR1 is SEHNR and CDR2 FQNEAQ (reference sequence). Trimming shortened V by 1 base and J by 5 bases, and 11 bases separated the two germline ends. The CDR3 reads CASSLGDPRYGYTF. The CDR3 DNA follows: TGTGCCAGCAGCTTAGGGGACCCACGATATGGCTACACCTTC.

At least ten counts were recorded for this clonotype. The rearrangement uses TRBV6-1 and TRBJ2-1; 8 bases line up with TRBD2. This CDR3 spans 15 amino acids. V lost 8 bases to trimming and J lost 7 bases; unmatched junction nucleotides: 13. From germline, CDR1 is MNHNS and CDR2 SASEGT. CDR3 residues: CASFLGRGLRNEQFF. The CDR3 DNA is TGTGCCAGCTTCCTCGGGAGGGGTCTGAGGAATGAGCAGTTCTTC.

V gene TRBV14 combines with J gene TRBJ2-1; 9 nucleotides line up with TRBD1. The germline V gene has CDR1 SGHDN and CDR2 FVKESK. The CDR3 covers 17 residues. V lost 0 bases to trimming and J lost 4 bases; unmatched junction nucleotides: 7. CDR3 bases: TGTGCCAGCAGCCAAGATGTCGGGACAGGGCCTTACAATGAGCAGTTCTTC. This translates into CASSQDVGTGPYNEQFF.

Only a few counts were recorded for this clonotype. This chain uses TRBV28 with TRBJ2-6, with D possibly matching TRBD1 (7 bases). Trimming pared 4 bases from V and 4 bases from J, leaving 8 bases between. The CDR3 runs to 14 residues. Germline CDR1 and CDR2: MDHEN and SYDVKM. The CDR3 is CASSSGGGANVLTF. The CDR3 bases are TGTGCCAGCAGTTCAGGGGGGGGGGCCAACGTCCTGACTTTC.

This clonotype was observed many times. DNA for the CDR3: TGTGCCAGCAGCTTCGACAGGGCCCCCTACAATGAGCAGTTCTTC. This sequence encodes CASSFDRAPYNEQFF. V gene TRBV3-1 combines with J gene TRBJ2-1; 7 nucleotides agree with TRBD1. From germline, CDR1 is LGHDT and CDR2 YNNKEL (reference sequence). Unmatched junction bases numbered 6, after V lost 5 bases and J lost 2 bases. There are 15 residues in the CDR3.

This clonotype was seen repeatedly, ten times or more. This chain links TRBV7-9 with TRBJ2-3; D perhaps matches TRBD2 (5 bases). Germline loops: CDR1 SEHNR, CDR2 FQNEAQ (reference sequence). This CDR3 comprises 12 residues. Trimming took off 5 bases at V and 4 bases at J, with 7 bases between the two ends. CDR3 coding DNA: TGTGCCAGCAGCCCGGAGGCAGATACGCAGTATTTT. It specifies CASSPEADTQYF.

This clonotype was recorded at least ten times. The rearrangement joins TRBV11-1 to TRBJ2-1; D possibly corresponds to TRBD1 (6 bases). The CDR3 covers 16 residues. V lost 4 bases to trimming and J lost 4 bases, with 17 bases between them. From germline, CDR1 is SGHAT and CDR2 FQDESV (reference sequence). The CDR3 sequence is CASSSLLNDRYNEQFF. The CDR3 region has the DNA TGTGCCAGCAGCTCCCTACTAAACGACAGGTACAATGAGCAGTTCTTC.

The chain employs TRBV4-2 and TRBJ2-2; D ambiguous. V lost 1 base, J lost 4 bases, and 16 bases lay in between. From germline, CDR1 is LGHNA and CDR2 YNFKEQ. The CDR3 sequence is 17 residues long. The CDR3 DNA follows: TGTGCCAGCAGCCAAGTTCTTGGCAGGAATATCACCGGGGAGCTGTTTTTT. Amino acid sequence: CASSQVLGRNITGELFF.

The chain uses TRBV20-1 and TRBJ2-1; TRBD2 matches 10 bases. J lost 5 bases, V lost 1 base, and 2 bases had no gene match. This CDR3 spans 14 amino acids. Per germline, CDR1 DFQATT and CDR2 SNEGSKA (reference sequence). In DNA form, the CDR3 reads TGCAGTGCTAGAGCGAGCGGGAGGGACAATGAGCAGTTCTTC. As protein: CSARASGRDNEQFF.